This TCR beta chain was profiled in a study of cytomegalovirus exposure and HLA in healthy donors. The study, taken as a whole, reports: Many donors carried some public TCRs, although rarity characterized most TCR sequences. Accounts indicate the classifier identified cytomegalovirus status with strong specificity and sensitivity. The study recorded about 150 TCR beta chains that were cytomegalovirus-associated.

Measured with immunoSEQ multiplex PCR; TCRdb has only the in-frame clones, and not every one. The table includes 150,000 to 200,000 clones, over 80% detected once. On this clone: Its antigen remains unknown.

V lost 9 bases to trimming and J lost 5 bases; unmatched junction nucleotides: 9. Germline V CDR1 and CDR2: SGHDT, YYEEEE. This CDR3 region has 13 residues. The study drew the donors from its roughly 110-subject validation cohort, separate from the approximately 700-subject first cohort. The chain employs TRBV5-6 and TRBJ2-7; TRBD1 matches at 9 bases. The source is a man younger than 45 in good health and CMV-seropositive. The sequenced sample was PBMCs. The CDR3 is CATTGQGVHEQYF. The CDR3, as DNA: TGTGCCACCACGGGACAGGGAGTCCACGAGCAGTACTTC.